The present T cell receptor beta chain was sequenced within a study of radiation and T cells in renal cell carcinoma. The time point: blood 4 weeks post-SBRT, at nephrectomy. Treatment: 15 Gy SBRT to primary tumor, nephrectomy 4 weeks later. Here immunoSEQ multiplex PCR was the method, and the copy in TCRdb shows in-frame clones only, minus some. Of roughly 61,000 clones in the sample, more than 60% were seen once. This sequence was found in a man aged 55 to 70 with renal cell carcinoma. Material: blood, obtained from a patient whose treatment included radiotherapy and nephrectomy.

The CDR3 DNA is TGCAGCGTTGGAGTTAGCGGGAGCACAGATACGCAGTATTTT. This sequence encodes CSVGVSGSTDTQYF. This sequence joins TRBV29-1 and TRBJ2-3; 7 bases are a match to TRBD2. The CDR3 sequence is 14 residues long. J lost 0 bases, V lost 4 bases, and 4 bases had no gene match. Germline lookup yields CDR1 SQVTM and CDR2 ANQGSEA.